This TCR beta chain was captured in a study of T-cell reconstitution after alpha-beta-depleted transplantation in children. General study findings and limits: After one year, T-cell counts and TCRbeta diversity mostly came from new T cells. Reportedly, roughly two months post-transplant, alpha-beta T cells arose from several hundred expanded graft clones.

It was with unique molecular identifiers that the TCRbeta library was prepared. Via MiXCR, TCRdb re-called the PCR reads, giving one row per CDR3 protein. Of about 32,000 distinct CDR3 sequences detected, roughly 6.7% appear once; the ten largest clones hold 27%. CDR1 is LGHDT, CDR2 YNNKEL, per germline (reference sequence). This CDR3 has 18 residues. This clonotype was detected only once. What it binds is not known. The clonotype was recovered from a child under three years old who had a stem cell transplant for acute myeloid leukemia, so the T cells may come from the graft donor. This specimen consisted of peripheral blood, obtained 60 days after TCRalphabeta/CD19-depleted stem cell transplant. The chain couples TRBV3-1 to TRBJ2-1; D may be TRBD1 or TRBD2 (5 bases each). The chain's CDR3 is CTICLARLARGVFNEQFF. DNA for the CDR3: TGTACCATCTGTTTAGCGCGATTGGCTAGAGGGGTCTTCAATGAGCAGTTCTTC.